The 4 T cell receptor beta chains below were found in one sample sequenced in a study of long-term antiretroviral therapy in people with HIV. A v3.0 immunoSEQ assay was performed at survey level. Generated by immunoSEQ multiplex PCR, the TCRdb table keeps only in-frame clones and is missing some. The sample has over 25,000 clones, more than 70% seen once. Sequenced here: unsorted PBMCs, sampled 0.8 years after starting antiretroviral therapy. The receptors originated from a woman between 25 and 40 years old with HIV.

The CDR3 DNA reads TGTGCCAGCAGCCCACGTACAGATATTTTCTATGGCTACACCTTC. Protein product: CASSPRTDIFYGYTF. The V gene is TRBV5-8, the J gene TRBJ1-2; unclear D gene. The CDR3 spans 15 residues. V dropped 4 bases and J dropped 4 bases, with 17 bases sitting between them. Per germline, CDR1 SGHTS and CDR2 YDEGEE.

V usage is TRBV5-1 and J usage is TRBJ2-7, with TRBD2 matching over 8 bases. Losses at the gene ends were 5 bases for V and 6 bases for J; bases not matched to a gene: 7. CDR1 SGHRS and CDR2 YFSETQ come from the germline V gene. The CDR3 totals 13 residues. The CDR3 loop reads CASSPGLALEQYV. The CDR3 bases are TGCGCCAGCAGTCCCGGACTAGCCCTCGAGCAGTACGTC.

V and J are TRBV30 and TRBJ2-1; D gene ambiguous. The germline V gene has CDR1 GTSNPN and CDR2 SVGIG (reference sequence). This CDR3 region has 13 residues. The V and J ends lost 1 base and 13 bases respectively, with 17 bases between them. The CDR3 here is CAWSGQGGRGQFF. Here the CDR3 DNA reads TGTGCCTGGAGTGGTCAAGGCGGACGCGGTCAGTTCTTC.

The chain recombines TRBV5-1 with TRBJ1-2; D is undetermined. Germline CDR1 and CDR2: SGHRS and YFSETQ. The V end lost 0 bases, the J end lost 0 bases, and 9 bases lay between the germline ends. The CDR3 has 15 residues. The CDR3 nucleotides are TGCGCCAGCAGCTTGGGTGCCTCCTCTAACTATGGCTACACCTTC. Encoded protein: CASSLGASSNYGYTF.